This TCR beta chain was found in a study of graft-versus-host responses after intestinal transplantation. Turning to the study itself: Transplant types were multivisceral, liver-intestinal, or isolated intestinal. Recipients were all induced with anti-thymocyte globulin, then given tacrolimus and steroids for two to three years. General study results and limits: In recipient marrow, GvH clones were found, and some appeared first in ileum or blood. Within the allografts of patients who had graft-donor T cell macrochimerism, graft-versus-host to host-versus-graft clonal ratios were high.

Sequencing was performed with immunoSEQ multiplex PCR; in TCRdb, only in-frame clones are kept and a portion is missing. The table shows about 85,000 clones, with around 90% occurring only once. After removal of 5 bases from V and 3 bases from J, the junction contained 5 bases not matched to a gene. Germline-derived CDR1 and CDR2 are MNHEY and SVGAGI. The CDR3 covers 15 residues. On this clone itself: Its specificity is unknown.

V and J are TRBV6-5 and TRBJ2-7, with 12 bases matching TRBD2. Sequenced here: unstimulated CD8+ T cells sorted from spleen or lymph node cells, sampled before transplant. The source of this sequence is a human donor who was the organ donor for an intestinal transplant. The CDR3: CASSTLAGGGYEQYF. The DNA of the CDR3 is TGTGCCAGCAGTACACTAGCGGGGGGTGGCTACGAGCAGTACTTC.